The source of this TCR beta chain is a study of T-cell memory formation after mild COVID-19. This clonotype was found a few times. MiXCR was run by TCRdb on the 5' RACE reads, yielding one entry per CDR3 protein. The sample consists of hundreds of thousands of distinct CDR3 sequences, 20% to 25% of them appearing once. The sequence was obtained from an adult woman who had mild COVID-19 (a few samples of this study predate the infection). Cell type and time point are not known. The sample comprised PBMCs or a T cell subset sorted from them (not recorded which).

The CDR3 loop is CASSYSWTSLSTDTQYF. In DNA form, the CDR3 reads TGTGCCAGCAGTTACTCGTGGACTAGCCTTAGCACAGATACGCAGTATTTT. The chain has TRBV6-5 and TRBJ2-3; the match to TRBD2 covers 8 bases. V lost 0 bases and J lost 0; bases outside the gene matches: 5. The CDR3 sequence is 17 residues long. Germline CDR1 is MNHEY and CDR2 is SVGAGI.